This TCR beta chain stems from a study of shared clonotypes between healthy human individuals. Regarding the study as a whole: Few donors restricted represented genetic and exposure-history diversity.

Turning to this clone: The antigen is not known.

A CD45RA+ naive subset and a CD45RA-negative memory subset were split from CD4+ cells. The CDR3 contains 14 residues. The germline V and J ends were trimmed by 0 bases and 7 bases, with 13 bases remaining between them. Germline V gives CDR1 MGHRA, CDR2 YSYEKL. Running of the assay took place at deep level. Clones were read by immunoSEQ multiplex PCR, and TCRdb kept only the in-frame ones, dropping some. The sample lists some 2,000,000 clones; 95% were seen once. This sequence originates from a man aged 18 to 29 in good health. The V gene is TRBV4-1, the J gene TRBJ2-7, with D perhaps assigned TRBD1 or TRBD2 (6 bases each). Sequenced: naive CD4+ T cells sorted from blood. Sample subset: CD45RA+ positively selected. CDR3 sequence (DNA): TGCGCCAGCAGCCAAGAAAGGGGGGCGTGGGAGCAGTACTTC. As protein: CASSQERGAWEQYF.